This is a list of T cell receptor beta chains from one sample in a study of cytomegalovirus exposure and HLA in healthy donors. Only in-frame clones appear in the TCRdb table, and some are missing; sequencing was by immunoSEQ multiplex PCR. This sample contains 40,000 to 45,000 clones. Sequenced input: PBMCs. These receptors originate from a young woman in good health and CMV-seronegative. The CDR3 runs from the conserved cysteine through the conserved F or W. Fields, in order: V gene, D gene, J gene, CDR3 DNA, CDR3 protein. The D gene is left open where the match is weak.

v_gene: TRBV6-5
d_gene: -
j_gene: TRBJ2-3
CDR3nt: TGTGCCAGCAGTTACGGACTGGACACAGATACGCAGTATTTT
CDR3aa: CASSYGLDTDTQYF

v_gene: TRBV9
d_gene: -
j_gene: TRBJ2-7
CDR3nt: TGTGCCAGCAGCCCCGGTGGGGGCCAGACCTACGAGCAGTACTTC
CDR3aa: CASSPGGGQTYEQYF

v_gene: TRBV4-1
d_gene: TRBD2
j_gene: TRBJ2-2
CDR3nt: TGCGCCAGCAGCCCCCGACTAGCGGGAGGAACCGGGGAGCTGTTTTTT
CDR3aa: CASSPRLAGGTGELFF

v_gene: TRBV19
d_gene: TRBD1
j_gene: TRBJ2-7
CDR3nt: TGTGCCAGTAGTACCGGGACAGGACGCTACGAGCAGTACTTC
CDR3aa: CASSTGTGRYEQYF

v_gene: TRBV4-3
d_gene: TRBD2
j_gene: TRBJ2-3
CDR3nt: TGCGCCAGCAGCCAGAAGCGGACTAGCGGGTCTAGCACAGATACGCAGTATTTT
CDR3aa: CASSQKRTSGSSTDTQYF

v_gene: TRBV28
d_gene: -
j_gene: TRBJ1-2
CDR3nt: TGTGCCAGCAGTGGTAGGACAGACGTCTATGGCTACACCTTC
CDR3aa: CASSGRTDVYGYTF

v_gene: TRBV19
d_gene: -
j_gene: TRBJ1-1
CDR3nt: TGTGCCAGTAAAGACTACAAGGGGGAGGAAGCTTTCTTT
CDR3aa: CASKDYKGEEAFF

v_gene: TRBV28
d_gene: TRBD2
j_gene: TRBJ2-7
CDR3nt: TGTGCCAGCAGCCTACTAGCGGGAGTAGAGGAGCAGTACTTC
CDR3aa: CASSLLAGVEEQYF

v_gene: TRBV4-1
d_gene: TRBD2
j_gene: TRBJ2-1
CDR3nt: TGCGCCAGCAGCTCACCGGGAGGCGGTGAGGAGCAGTTCTTC
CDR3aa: CASSSPGGGEEQFF

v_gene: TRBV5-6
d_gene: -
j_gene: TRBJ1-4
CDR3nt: TGTGCCAGCAGTTTTGTGGCGGGCGAAAAACTGTTTTTT
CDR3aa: CASSFVAGEKLFF

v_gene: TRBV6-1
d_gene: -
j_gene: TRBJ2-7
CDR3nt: TGTGCCAGCAGTGAATGGGGGACTCCCTACGAGCAGTACTTC
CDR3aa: CASSEWGTPYEQYF

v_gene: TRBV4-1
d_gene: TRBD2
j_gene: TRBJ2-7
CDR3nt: TGCGCCAGCAGCCAAAGGCTAGCGGGCGGTAATAGCTCCTACGAGCAGTACTTC
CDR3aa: CASSQRLAGGNSSYEQYF

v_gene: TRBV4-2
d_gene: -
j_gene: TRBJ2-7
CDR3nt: TGTGCCAGCAGCCACTCTTTCGGGGGTTGGGACGAGCAGTACTTC
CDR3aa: CASSHSFGGWDEQYF

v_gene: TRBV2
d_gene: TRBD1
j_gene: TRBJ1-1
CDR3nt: TGTGCCAGCAGTAATCTCGGGACAGCTTCGGAAGCTTTCTTT
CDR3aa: CASSNLGTASEAFF

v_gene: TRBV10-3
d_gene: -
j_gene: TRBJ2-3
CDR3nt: TGTGCCATCAGGTCCGAACGGGATACGCAGTATTTT
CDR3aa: CAIRSERDTQYF